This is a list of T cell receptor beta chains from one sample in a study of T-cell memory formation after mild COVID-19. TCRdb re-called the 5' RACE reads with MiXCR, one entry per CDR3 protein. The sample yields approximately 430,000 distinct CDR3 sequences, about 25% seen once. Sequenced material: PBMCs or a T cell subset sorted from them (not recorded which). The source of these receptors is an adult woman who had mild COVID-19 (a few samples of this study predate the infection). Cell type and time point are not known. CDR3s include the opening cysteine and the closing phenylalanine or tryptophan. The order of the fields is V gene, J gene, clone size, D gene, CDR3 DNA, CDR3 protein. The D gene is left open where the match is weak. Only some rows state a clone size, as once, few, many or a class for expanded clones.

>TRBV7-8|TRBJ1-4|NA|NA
TGTGCCAGCAGGCCGGGGTTCAATGAAAAACTGTTTTTT
CASRPGFNEKLFF
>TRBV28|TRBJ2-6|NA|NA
TGTGCCAGCAGTTTAAGTCAGCCTGGGGCCAACGTCCTGACTTTC
CASSLSQPGANVLTF
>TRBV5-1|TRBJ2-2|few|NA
TGCGCCAGCACCAAACTAGCTGCCTCGAACACCGGGGAGCTGTTTTTT
CASTKLAASNTGELFF
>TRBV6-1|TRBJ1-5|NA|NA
TGTGCCAGCAGTGAATTAGATAGCAATCAGCCCCAGCATTTT
CASSELDSNQPQHF
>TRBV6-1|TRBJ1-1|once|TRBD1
TGTGCCAGCAGTCCTCAGCACCGGGACAGGGGGCGCAGCACTGAAGCTTTCTTT
CASSPQHRDRGRSTEAFF
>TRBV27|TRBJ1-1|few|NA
TGTGCCAGCAGAGTATTTAAGAACACTGAAGCTTTCTTT
CASRVFKNTEAFF
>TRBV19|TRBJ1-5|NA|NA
TGTGCCAGTAGTATAGCAGGGGGCAATCAGCCCCAGCATTTT
CASSIAGGNQPQHF
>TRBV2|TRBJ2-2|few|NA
TGTGCCAGCAGAGTACAGCAAAACACCGGGGAGCTGTTTTTT
CASRVQQNTGELFF
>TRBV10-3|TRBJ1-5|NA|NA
TGTGCCACCGGGACGAATCAGCCCCAGCATTTT
CATGTNQPQHF
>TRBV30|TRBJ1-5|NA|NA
TGTGCCTGGAGTGAGGGCACGAGCAATCAGCCCCAGCATTTT
CAWSEGTSNQPQHF
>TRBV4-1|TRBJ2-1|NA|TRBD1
TGCGCCAGCAGCCGGCCCGGGACAGGGGCGGCCAATGAGCAGTTCTTC
CASSRPGTGAANEQFF
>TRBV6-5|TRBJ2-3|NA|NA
TGTGCCATATACACAACCGGGGGTACGCAGTATTTT
CAIYTTGGTQYF